The 12 T cell receptor beta chains listed next were all sequenced from one sample in a study of shared clonotypes between healthy human individuals. The protocol was immunoSEQ multiplex PCR, while the TCRdb copy is restricted to in-frame clones and leaves out a portion. The sample carries 2 million to 2.5 million clones, approximately 95% recorded once. The sample was naive CD4+ T cells sorted from blood. Subset in this sample: CD45RA+ positively selected. Receptors originate from a man between 18 and 35 years old in good health.

The rearrangement links TRBV5-1 to TRBJ1-2, with 7 bases matching TRBD1. Germline CDR1 SGHRS, CDR2 YFSETQ. The CDR3 covers 15 residues. V was pared by 0 bases and J by 8 bases, with 10 bases of the junction left unmatched. The CDR3 DNA follows: TGCGCCAGCAGCTTGGAACCGGACAGGCAGGTCGGCTACACCTTC. This sequence encodes CASSLEPDRQVGYTF.

The chain combines TRBV30 with TRBJ2-1, with a weak D call TRBD1 (6 bases). Looked up from germline, CDR1 is GTSNPN and CDR2 is SVGIG (reference sequence). There are 17 residues in the CDR3. V lost 2 bases and J 7 bases, leaving 24 bases between the germline ends. Here the CDR3 reads CAWSTRTGTPRTNEQFF. CDR3 nucleotide sequence: TGTGCCTGGAGTACCCGGACCGGGACACCGAGGACTAATGAGCAGTTCTTC. The entire variable domain, with the rest obtained from reference TRBV30 and TRBJ2-1, is as follows: SQTIHQWPATLVQPVGSPLSLECTVEGTSNPNLYWYRQAAGRGLQLLFYSVGIGQISSEVPQNLSASRPQDRQFILSSKKLLLSDSGFYLCAWSTRTGTPRTNEQFFGPGTRLTVL.

CDR3: CASSQGARTESSGANVLTF. CDR3 DNA sequence: TGCGCCAGCAGCCAAGGAGCGAGGACTGAGAGCTCTGGGGCCAACGTCCTGACTTTC. The gene calls are TRBV4-1 and TRBJ2-6, with D perhaps matching TRBD2 (5 bases). V was trimmed by 1 base and J by 0 bases, leaving 16 bases between them. Germline V lookup: CDR1 MGHRA, CDR2 YSYEKL. This CDR3 has 19 residues.

The gene calls are TRBV11-2 and TRBJ1-5; D possibly corresponds to TRBD1 (6 bases). Germline values: CDR1 SGHAT, CDR2 FQNNGV. The CDR3 runs to 16 residues. V lost 1 base, J lost 0 bases, and 10 bases lay in between. DNA for the CDR3: TGTGCCAGCAGCTTAGCTACAGGGCATAGCAATCAGCCCCAGCATTTT. This gives the protein CASSLATGHSNQPQHF.

The V and J genes are TRBV7-3 and TRBJ2-5; D may be TRBD2 (6 bases). In germline, CDR1 is SGHTA, CDR2 FQGTGA. The germline V and J ends were trimmed by 6 bases and 5 bases, with 16 bases remaining between them. The CDR3 length is 14 residues. The CDR3 region has the DNA TGTGCCAGCAGTGCGGGCCCCGCGGGGGAGACCCAGTACTTC. Its translation: CASSAGPAGETQYF.

The chain uses TRBV7-2 and TRBJ2-5, with 9 bases lining up with TRBD1. The CDR3 totals 15 residues. Per germline, CDR1 SGHTA and CDR2 FQGNSA. The V and J ends lost 5 bases and 5 bases, in that order; junction bases with no gene match: 9. This CDR3 reads CASSRGTGIWETQYF. The CDR3, as DNA: TGTGCCAGCAGCCGAGGGACAGGGATTTGGGAGACCCAGTACTTC. The whole variable domain, filled in from reference TRBV7-2 and TRBJ2-5, reads GAGVSQSPSNKVTEKGKDVELRCDPISGHTALYWYRQSLGQGLEFLIYFQGNSAPDKSGLPSDRFSAERTGGSVSTLTIQRTQQEDSAVYLCASSRGTGIWETQYFGPGTRLLVL.

In its sample, this clone was seen a few times. The V and J genes are TRBV6-5 and TRBJ1-2; D unclear. Per the germline V gene, CDR1 is MNHEY and CDR2 is SVGAGI. V lost 4 bases to trimming and J lost 4 bases, with 10 bases between them. The CDR3 spans 13 residues. In nucleotides, the CDR3 is TGTGCCAGCAGTTTAGCAGGTGTCTATGGCTACACCTTC. Translation: CASSLAGVYGYTF.

This clone occurred a few times. The genes are TRBV11-2 and TRBJ1-2; a possible D gene is TRBD1 (6 bases). The CDR3 sequence is 13 residues long. CDR1 and CDR2 from the germline V gene are SGHAT and FQNNGV. Trimming left V 5 bases short and J 8 bases short, with 15 bases between. The CDR3 bases are TGTGCCAGCAGCATAGGGGGAACAGGCGGCTACACCTTC. Translated, it gives CASSIGGTGGYTF.

The CDR3 DNA reads as TGTGCCAGCAGCTTAGGCCTAGAGCGGAATGAGCAGTTCTTC. It yields the protein CASSLGLERNEQFF. V and J are TRBV7-9 and TRBJ2-1; TRBD2 is a possible D gene (5 bases). CDR3 length: 14 residues. The V gene's germline CDR1 is SEHNR and CDR2 FQNEAQ (reference sequence). Between the trimmed V and J ends, which lost 1 base and 7 bases, there was a span of 11 bases.

This sequence joins TRBV6-5 and TRBJ2-1; a weak D match, TRBD2 (5 bases). Looked up from germline, CDR1 is MNHEY and CDR2 is SVGAGI. The V end lost 3 bases, the J end lost 8 bases, and 14 bases lay between the germline ends. This CDR3 is 14 amino acids long. CDR3 DNA sequence: TGTGCCAGCAGTTATGCCCTAGCTCCTTATGAGCAGTTCTTC. This encodes CASSYALAPYEQFF.

The chain has TRBV6-6 and TRBJ1-3; D is ambiguous. Germline V gives CDR1 MNHNY, CDR2 SVGAGI (reference sequence). The CDR3 contains 13 residues. V lost 8 bases to trimming and J lost 0 bases, with 8 bases between them. This chain's CDR3 is CASQTISGNTIYF. CDR3 bases: TGTGCCAGCCAAACCATCTCTGGAAACACCATATATTTT.

This chain links TRBV5-1 with TRBJ2-3; 9 bases map to TRBD2. This CDR3 spans 15 amino acids. Trimming cost V 2 bases and J 7 bases; bases outside gene matches: 8. Germline values: CDR1 SGHRS, CDR2 YFSETQ. The CDR3: CASSFDSGSSNTQYF. Written as DNA, the CDR3 is TGCGCCAGCAGCTTCGATAGCGGGAGCTCGAATACGCAGTATTTT.